Described below is a single T cell receptor beta chain sequence and its context. Antigen: not known. Sequencing was performed with immunoSEQ multiplex PCR; in TCRdb, only in-frame clones are kept and a portion is missing. The table shows 20,000 to 25,000 clones, with roughly 92% occurring only once. These data originate in a study of T cells in localized non-small cell lung cancer. Germline V CDR1 and CDR2: LNHDA, SQIVND (reference sequence). This CDR3 spans 14 amino acids. Trimming pared 7 bases from V and 2 bases from J, leaving 11 bases between. Findings of the study overall: Compared with tumor, uninvolved adjacent lung displayed greater T cell clonality, ranking highest overall. Among the top 100 tumor clones, a median around 62 appeared in adjacent lung.

The receptor was derived from a woman aged 35 to 75 with stage I lung adenocarcinoma. Sequenced here: peripheral blood, sampled before any cancer treatment. The rearrangement uses TRBV19 and TRBJ2-2, with D unresolved. CDR3 DNA sequence: TGTGCCAGTACTAGGTCTCCCAACACCGGGGAGCTGTTTTTT. It encodes CASTRSPNTGELFF.